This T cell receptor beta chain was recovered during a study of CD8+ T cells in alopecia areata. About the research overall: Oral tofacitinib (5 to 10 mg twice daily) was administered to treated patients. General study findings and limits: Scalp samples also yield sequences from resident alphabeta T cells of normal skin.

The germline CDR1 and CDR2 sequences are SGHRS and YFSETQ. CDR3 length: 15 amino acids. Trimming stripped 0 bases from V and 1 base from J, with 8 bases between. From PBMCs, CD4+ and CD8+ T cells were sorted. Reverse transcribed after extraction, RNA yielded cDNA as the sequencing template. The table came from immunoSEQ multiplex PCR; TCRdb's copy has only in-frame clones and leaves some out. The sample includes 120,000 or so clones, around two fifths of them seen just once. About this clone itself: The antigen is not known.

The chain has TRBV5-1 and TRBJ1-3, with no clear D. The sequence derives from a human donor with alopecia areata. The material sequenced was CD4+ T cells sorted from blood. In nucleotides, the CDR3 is TGCGCCAGCAGCTTGGCGCCATCATCTGGAAACACCATATATTTT. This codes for CASSLAPSSGNTIYF.